The 29 T cell receptor beta chains below come from one sample, sequenced in a study of graft-versus-host responses after intestinal transplantation. The data were produced by immunoSEQ multiplex PCR, yet TCRdb's version contains in-frame clones alone and is incomplete. This table has just under 90,000 clones, around 83% appearing once. The antigens these receptors bind are not known. This material consisted of unstimulated CD8+ T cells sorted from spleen or lymph node cells, taken before intestinal transplant. These receptors originate from a human donor who received an intestinal transplant.

This clone was seen only a few times. As DNA, the CDR3 is TGTGCCAGTAGATCATACGAAAAACTGTTTTTT. Translation gives CASRSYEKLFF. The chain joins TRBV19 to TRBJ1-4; D is ambiguous. Per germline, CDR1 LNHDA and CDR2 SQIVND (reference sequence). CDR3 size: 11 residues. Trimming cost V 6 bases and J 8 bases, with 7 bases left between them.

The rearrangement uses TRBV4-2 and TRBJ1-5, with D hard to call. Looked up from germline, CDR1 is LGHNA and CDR2 is YNFKEQ. This CDR3 has 14 residues. V was shortened by 3 bases and J by 7 bases, with 13 bases between the two germline ends. CDR3 nucleotide sequence: TGTGCCAGCAGCCATTTCATAGGGAAGCAGCCCCAGCATTTT. This gives the protein CASSHFIGKQPQHF.

The rearrangement joins TRBV6-5 to TRBJ2-7, with a tentative D call TRBD1 (5 bases). The CDR3 totals 15 residues. Per the germline V gene, CDR1 is MNHEY and CDR2 is SVGAGI. Trimming stripped 7 bases from V and 3 bases from J, with 19 bases between. The CDR3 DNA is TGTGCCAGCAATCCGGTCCCAGGGATTGGCTACGAGCAGTACTTC. Encoded protein: CASNPVPGIGYEQYF.

The V and J genes are TRBV4-1 and TRBJ2-5; TRBD2 matches 10 bases. Losses at the gene ends were 2 bases for V and 5 bases for J; bases not matched to a gene: 5. In germline, CDR1 is MGHRA, CDR2 YSYEKL. The CDR3 covers 15 residues. The CDR3 reads CASSQRKAGGETQYF. CDR3 nucleotides: TGCGCCAGCAGCCAAAGGAAAGCGGGAGGGGAGACCCAGTACTTC.

This chain links TRBV23-1 with TRBJ2-6, with D possibly being TRBD1 or TRBD2 (5 bases each). TRBV23-1 is an ORF, with its function uncertain. The CDR3 covers 14 residues. V lost 3 bases, J lost 2 bases, and 5 bases lay in between. In DNA, the CDR3 is TGCGCCAGCAGTCAGGGGGCTGGGGCCAACGTCCTGACTTTC. Its translation: CASSQGAGANVLTF.

The chain links TRBV28 to TRBJ2-1, with 11 nucleotides matching TRBD2. The CDR3 consists of 16 residues. Trimming removed 5 bases from V and 4 bases from J; junction bases left unmatched: 7. The germline V gene has CDR1 MDHEN and CDR2 SYDVKM. The CDR3 DNA sequence: TGTGCCAGCAGTGTCGTAGCGGGAGGGGAGTACAATGAGCAGTTCTTC. As protein: CASSVVAGGEYNEQFF.

The chain carries TRBV4-1 and TRBJ1-5; a possible D gene is TRBD1 (6 bases). V lost 0 bases, J lost 8 bases, and 11 bases lay in between. Germline CDR1 MGHRA, CDR2 YSYEKL. This CDR3 comprises 14 residues. CDR3 loop: CASSQDLRGKPQHF. The CDR3, as DNA: TGCGCCAGCAGCCAAGATTTAAGGGGGAAGCCCCAGCATTTT.

The V call is TRBV11-3, the J call TRBJ1-5; D unresolved. The germline V and J ends were trimmed by 4 bases and 3 bases, with 1 base remaining between them. Germline lookup yields CDR1 SGHNT and CDR2 YENEEA. The CDR3 extends over 11 amino acids. The CDR3 region is CASSYNQPQHF. In nucleotides, the CDR3 is TGTGCCAGCAGCTACAATCAGCCCCAGCATTTT.

This chain uses TRBV7-9 with TRBJ2-7; 7 nucleotides align to TRBD2. Trimming cost V 2 bases and J 2 bases; bases outside gene matches: 3. The CDR3 is 14 residues long. In germline, CDR1 is SEHNR, CDR2 FQNEAQ (reference sequence). CDR3 sequence (DNA): TGTGCCAGCAGCTTAAGCGGGGCGACCTACGAGCAGTACTTC. Its translation is CASSLSGATYEQYF. Drawing the rest from reference TRBV7-9 and TRBJ2-7, the complete variable domain is DTGVSQNPRHKITKRGQNVTFRCDPISEHNRLYWYRQTLGQGPEFLTYFQNEAQLEKSRLLSDRFSAERPKGSFSTLEIQRTEQGDSAMYLCASSLSGATYEQYFGPGTRLTVT.

V is TRBV19 and J is TRBJ1-2; D might be TRBD1 (6 bases). The CDR3 runs to 11 residues. Germline values: CDR1 LNHDA, CDR2 SQIVND (reference sequence). The V gene lost 6 bases and the J gene lost 6 bases, with 8 bases spanning the gap. CDR3 loop: CASRGGDGYTF. The CDR3 DNA reads as TGTGCCAGTAGAGGGGGTGATGGCTACACCTTC.

The chain is built from TRBV6-1 and TRBJ1-2; no clear D. Germline CDR1 and CDR2: MNHNS and SASEGT. V lost 7 bases, J lost 4 bases, and 10 bases lay in between. The CDR3 sequence is 12 residues long. The CDR3 DNA reads TGTGCCAGCATCACATCCCCCTATGGCTACACCTTC. The encoded protein is CASITSPYGYTF.

The chain is built from TRBV11-2 and TRBJ2-1, with 8 positions matching TRBD1. This CDR3 is 15 amino acids long. Per germline, CDR1 SGHAT and CDR2 FQNNGV. J was trimmed by 3 bases and V by 3 bases; bases with no gene match: 4. As DNA, the CDR3 is TGTGCCAGCAGCTTGGACAGGGACATCTACAATGAGCAGTTCTTC. Protein product: CASSLDRDIYNEQFF.

The chain links TRBV7-3 to TRBJ2-3; tentatively, D is TRBD1 (5 bases). This CDR3 has 17 residues. CDR1 is SGHTA, CDR2 FQGTGA, per germline. Trimming cost V 0 bases and J 0 bases, with 13 bases left between them. This CDR3 is CASSLTHRWPSTDTQYF. The CDR3 DNA reads as TGTGCCAGCAGCTTAACTCACAGGTGGCCTAGCACAGATACGCAGTATTTT. The full variable domain, in which reference TRBV7-3 and TRBJ2-3 provide the parts outside the CDR3, is GAGVSQTPSNKVTEKGKYVELRCDPISGHTALYWYRQSLGQGPEFLIYFQGTGAADDSGLPNDRFFAVRPEGSVSTLKIQRTERGDSAVYLCASSLTHRWPSTDTQYFGPGTRLTVL.

The rearrangement joins TRBV27 to TRBJ2-5; the match to TRBD2 covers 7 bases. V shed 5 bases, J shed 6 bases, and the junction held 12 bases outside the gene matches. Germline lookup yields CDR1 MNHEY and CDR2 SMNVEV (reference sequence). CDR3 length equals 15 residues. CDR3: CASSPTTGGGKTQYF. The CDR3 DNA reads TGTGCCAGCAGTCCGACAACGGGGGGTGGGAAGACCCAGTACTTC.

A note on this clone: Mismatch with germline at one junction end may stem from a read error. V gene TRBV5-1 combines with J gene TRBJ1-1, with 9 bases that match TRBD1. CDR1 is SGHRS and CDR2 is YFSETQ in the germline V gene. The CDR3 has 12 amino acids. The CDR3 nucleotides read TGCGCCAGCAGCTTGAATCCGGGACAGGGTACCTTT. Translating gives CASSLNPGQGTF.

The genes are TRBV11-3 and TRBJ1-4, with 7 bases matching TRBD1. The V and J ends lost 0 bases and 4 bases, in that order; junction bases with no gene match: 5. Germline CDR1 is SGHNT and CDR2 is YENEEA. CDR3 length equals 16 residues. Here the CDR3 DNA reads TGTGCCAGCAGCTTAGACCGGGACAGCTTTAATGAAAAACTGTTTTTT. This sequence encodes CASSLDRDSFNEKLFF.

V usage is TRBV5-4 and J usage is TRBJ2-1; D is perhaps TRBD1 (5 bases). Germline CDR1 and CDR2: SGHNT and YYREEE (reference sequence). Trimming removed 0 bases at V and 3 bases at J, with 7 bases between. This CDR3 contains 14 residues. The CDR3 DNA follows: TGTGCCAGCAGCTTGGAGGGGAACTACAATGAGCAGTTCTTC. It is translated as CASSLEGNYNEQFF.

This clone was seen more than once but under ten times. The chain recombines TRBV2 with TRBJ2-7, with 12 bases aligning to TRBD1. The CDR3 has 15 residues. Germline V CDR1 and CDR2: SNHLY, FYNNEI. V gave up 5 bases and J gave up 7 bases; unmatched junction bases: 9. This CDR3 reads CASSSGDRGLREQYF. CDR3 bases: TGTGCCAGCAGTTCCGGGGACAGGGGGCTTCGAGAGCAGTACTTC.

The chain recombines TRBV28 with TRBJ2-3, with TRBD2 matching 8 bases. The CDR3 is 18 residues long. Trimming at V came to 3 bases and at J to 0 bases, leaving 11 bases not matched to a gene. CDR1 is MDHEN and CDR2 is SYDVKM in the germline V gene. The CDR3 DNA follows: TGTGCCAGCAGTTTCTCCCAAACTAGCGGCCATAGCACAGATACGCAGTATTTT. Protein sequence: CASSFSQTSGHSTDTQYF.

This chain uses TRBV5-1 with TRBJ2-7, with 7 nucleotides matching TRBD2. Germline values: CDR1 SGHRS, CDR2 YFSETQ. The CDR3 extends over 14 amino acids. V was clipped by 2 bases and J by 3 bases; unmatched bases: 5. CDR3 sequence (DNA): TGCGCCAGCAGCTTCGGAGCTAGCGGCTACGAGCAGTACTTC. Its protein product is CASSFGASGYEQYF.

This chain connects TRBV10-3 to TRBJ1-1; maybe TRBD1 (5 bases). CDR3 size: 17 residues. Between the trimmed V and J ends, which lost 6 bases and 4 bases, there was a span of 24 bases. Germline CDR1 reads ENHRY; CDR2 reads SYGVKD. The CDR3 region has the DNA TGTGCCATCAGCCCGGGACGTGCGATATTAACAGGCACTGAAGCTTTCTTT. Translated, it gives CAISPGRAILTGTEAFF.

The V gene is TRBV10-3, the J gene TRBJ2-3; D is perhaps TRBD2 (7 bases). V was cut by 0 bases and J by 2 bases, with 15 bases left in between. Germline V gene data show CDR1 as ENHRY and CDR2 as SYGVKD. The CDR3 consists of 17 residues. The CDR3 loop is CAISESRAGASTDTQYF. The CDR3, as DNA: TGTGCCATCAGTGAGTCACGGGCGGGGGCCTCCACAGATACGCAGTATTTT.

The chain uses TRBV4-1 and TRBJ2-7; possible D gene TRBD2, 6 bases. This CDR3 is built from 14 residues. With 1 base removed from V and 5 bases from J, the gap between germline ends came to 12 bases. Germline V gene sequence: CDR1 MGHRA, CDR2 YSYEKL. DNA for the CDR3: TGCGCCAGCAGCCAAGCGGGAGTTTCAGACGAGCAGTACTTC. Protein product: CASSQAGVSDEQYF.

This chain connects TRBV5-1 to TRBJ2-3; D remains unclear. This CDR3 region has 12 residues. V was trimmed by 4 bases and J by 0 bases, leaving 3 bases between them. From germline, CDR1 is SGHRS and CDR2 YFSETQ. In nucleotides, the CDR3 is TGCGCCAGCAGCGTCAGCACAGATACGCAGTATTTT. Translating gives CASSVSTDTQYF.

The chain employs TRBV7-9 and TRBJ2-7, with D tentatively TRBD1 (6 bases). V lost 4 bases and J lost 6, with 10 bases in between. CDR3 length: 12 amino acids. The germline CDR1 and CDR2 sequences are SEHNR and FQNEAQ (reference sequence). In DNA form, the CDR3 reads TGTGCCAGCAGCTCCCAGGGGTCCGAGCAGTACTTC. Amino acids: CASSSQGSEQYF.

The chain has TRBV4-1 and TRBJ1-1, with 10 bases aligning to TRBD1. The J segment lost 0 bases and the V segment lost 8 bases, leaving 6 bases of the junction unmatched. The CDR3 totals 15 residues. Germline CDR1 MGHRA, CDR2 YSYEKL. CDR3 DNA sequence: TGCGCCAGCCGGGACAGGGGAGGGGTGAACACTGAAGCTTTCTTT. Translated: CASRDRGGVNTEAFF.

This clone is a singleton in its sample. The chain employs TRBV13 and TRBJ2-1; the match to TRBD2 covers 8 bases. The junction had 3 bases not matched to a gene; V was cut back by 3 bases and J by 5 bases. CDR1 is PRHDT and CDR2 is FYEKMQ in the germline V gene (reference sequence). The CDR3 covers 14 residues. The CDR3 sequence: CASSFERENNEQFF. In DNA form, the CDR3 reads TGTGCCAGCAGCTTCGAGCGGGAGAACAATGAGCAGTTCTTC.

This clone was seen more than once but under ten times. The V call is TRBV2, the J call TRBJ2-3; D is possibly TRBD2 (6 bases). Per the germline V gene, CDR1 is SNHLY and CDR2 is FYNNEI. The V end was cut by 7 bases, the J end by 0 bases, with 11 bases between. This CDR3 region has 14 residues. The CDR3: CASTSGTSTDTQYF. In DNA form, the CDR3 reads TGTGCCAGCACATCCGGGACTAGCACAGATACGCAGTATTTT. Filled out from reference TRBV2 and TRBJ2-3, the complete variable domain reads EPEVTQTPSHQVTQMGQEVILRCVPISNHLYFYWYRQILGQKVEFLVSFYNNEISEKSEIFDDQFSVERPDGSNFTLKIRSTKLEDSAMYFCASTSGTSTDTQYFGPGTRLTVL.

As to this clone: One end of the junction does not line up with germline, which may come from a read error. The V call is TRBV9, the J call TRBJ2-3; no reliable D call. CDR1 is SGDLS, CDR2 YYNGEE, per germline. This CDR3 spans 13 amino acids. CDR3 residues: CAGSVEVPDTQYF. CDR3 bases: TGTGCCGGCAGCGTAGAAGTCCCAGATACGCAGTATTTT.